The 22 T cell receptor beta chains below come from one sample, sequenced in a study of human T cells and chemical hapten exposure listed by TCRdb under 2021. The time point label of this sample denotes: patch test 3, about 24 weeks after DPC sensitization. The sample's treatment or condition label, decoded: therapeutic diphenylcyclopropenone sensitization with weekly scalp DPC. Receptor amplification or capture employed RACE. The sequencer listed for this sample is NextSeq 500. In TCRdb, the public reads were trimmed at Q25 with fastp and aligned with MiXCR, with productive beta chains retained. Each record represents a unique CDR3 protein, reported with the most common genes and DNA among its rows. The sample data list roughly 90,000 distinct CDR3 sequences, and about 11% of these were observed just once. The top ten clones comprise roughly 1% of the sample. Here the sequenced sample was whole blood, taken in connection with sensitization to the hapten diphenylcyclopropenone (DPC). The source is a woman aged 30 to 39 with alopecia areata. Some clones in this sample may be carry-over from other donors' samples.

There are many counts of this clonotype. This chain links TRBV21-1 with TRBJ2-7; the table assigns TRBD1, which was not confirmed against the DNA. TRBV21-1 has pseudogene status. The CDR3 contains 16 residues. The CDR3 DNA reads as TGTGCCAGCAGCAACAACGGAGGACAGGGTTCAGTCGAGCAGTACGTC. As protein: CASSNNGGQGSVEQYV.

The table lists this clonotype with many counts. The genes are TRBV29-1 and TRBJ2-1, with D perhaps matching TRBD2 (6 bases). Germline-derived CDR1 and CDR2 are SQVTM and ANQGSEA. The CDR3 spans 15 residues. V was trimmed by 1 base and J by 4 bases, leaving 14 bases between them. The CDR3 DNA reads as TGCAGCGTTGAAGCCGGGGGAAAAGTTTACAATGAGCAGTTCTTC. It is translated as CSVEAGGKVYNEQFF.

This clonotype appeared many times. CDR3 sequence: CASSLVMGTTNTGELFF. CDR3 nucleotide sequence: TGTGCCAGCAGTTTAGTTATGGGGACAACAAACACCGGGGAGCTGTTTTTT. J is TRBJ2-2 and V is TRBV28; tentative D call: TRBD1 (6 bases). The CDR3 has 17 amino acids. Trimming took off 2 bases at V and 2 bases at J, with 15 bases between the two ends. Germline values: CDR1 MDHEN, CDR2 SYDVKM.

The chain uses TRBV6-5 and TRBJ2-3; 9 nucleotides align to TRBD2. The CDR3 sequence is 14 residues long. Unmatched junction bases numbered 6, after V lost 5 bases and J lost 6 bases. Per germline, CDR1 MNHEY and CDR2 SVGAGI. The CDR3 region is CASSPGTSLDTQYF. The CDR3 DNA reads TGTGCCAGCAGTCCCGGGACTAGCCTTGATACGCAGTATTTT.

The V call is TRBV11-2, the J call TRBJ2-7; D perhaps matches TRBD1 (5 bases). The V end was cut by 1 base, the J end by 2 bases, with 9 bases between. Germline CDR1 reads SGHAT; CDR2 reads FQNNGV. This CDR3 is built from 14 residues. CDR3: CASSLAQGPYEQYF. The CDR3, as DNA: TGTGCCAGCAGCTTAGCCCAGGGCCCCTACGAGCAGTACTTC.

The genes are TRBV5-1 and TRBJ2-7; TRBD1 is a possible D gene (5 bases). V shed 4 bases and J shed 3 bases, with 14 bases lying between them. CDR1 is SGHRS and CDR2 is YFSETQ in the germline V gene. The CDR3 loop spans 14 amino acids. The CDR3 DNA is TGCGCCAGCAGCATGGACACGGTGAACTACGAGCAGTACGTC. Translating it yields CASSMDTVNYEQYV.

The V call is TRBV5-4, the J call TRBJ2-7; the D gene is possibly TRBD2 (5 bases). Germline V gene lookup returns CDR1 SGHNT and CDR2 YYREEE (reference sequence). The CDR3 is 12 amino acids. The V end lost 2 bases, the J end lost 6 bases, and 9 bases lay between the germline ends. The CDR3 spells CASSFRRGEQYF. Here the CDR3 DNA reads TGTGCCAGCAGCTTTCGTCGGGGCGAGCAGTACTTC.

The gene calls are TRBV6-6 and TRBJ1-4; no clear D. In germline, CDR1 is MNHNY, CDR2 SVGAGI (reference sequence). This CDR3 is 15 amino acids long. Trimming took off 4 bases at V and 6 bases at J, with 15 bases between the two ends. The CDR3 sequence: CASSSPPTVDEKLFF. Here the CDR3 DNA reads TGTGCCAGCAGTTCACCCCCCACAGTGGATGAAAAACTGTTTTTT.

There are a few counts of this clonotype. The CDR3 loop reads CASSPPGRNPNTEAFF. The CDR3 nucleotides are TGTGCCAGCTCACCACCGGGACGGAACCCGAACACTGAAGCTTTCTTT. The rearrangement links TRBV18 to TRBJ1-1; D perhaps matches TRBD1 (5 bases). The ends were cut back, 0 bases at V and 1 base at J, with 12 bases in the middle. The CDR3 is 16 amino acids. Germline values: CDR1 KGHSH, CDR2 LQKENI.

There are many counts of this clonotype. The chain carries TRBV6-2 or TRBV6-3 and TRBJ2-7; D uncertain. V dropped 6 bases and J dropped 6 bases, with 18 bases sitting between them. There are 14 residues in the CDR3. Germline loops: CDR1 MNHEY, CDR2 SVGEGT. The CDR3 DNA reads TGTGCCAGCAGAAGACCCGAAGTTAGTTTCGAGCAGTACGTC. Translation gives CASRRPEVSFEQYV.

This clonotype showed up many times. J is TRBJ2-3 and V is TRBV20-1; D ambiguous. The V gene lost 5 bases and the J gene lost 5 bases, with 11 bases spanning the gap. This CDR3 comprises 12 residues. The germline gives CDR1 DFQATT, CDR2 SNEGSKA (reference sequence). The CDR3 here is CSAPSYVDTQYF. The CDR3 DNA reads as TGCAGTGCTCCCTCTTACGTAGATACGCAGTATTTT.

Only a few counts were recorded for this clonotype. The chain combines TRBV29-1 with TRBJ2-3, with a possible D match to TRBD1 (6 bases). Per germline, CDR1 SQVTM and CDR2 ANQGSEA. This CDR3 is built from 13 residues. V dropped 6 bases and J dropped 6 bases, with 16 bases sitting between them. The CDR3 reads CSVGAGIVDTQYF. The CDR3 nucleotides read TGCAGCGTGGGGGCAGGGATTGTTGATACGCAGTATTTT.

This clonotype was counted at least ten times. The chain links TRBV29-1 to TRBJ1-2; TRBD1 might be the D (5 bases). Trimming pared 6 bases from V and 2 bases from J, leaving 10 bases between. Per the germline V gene, CDR1 is SQVTM and CDR2 is ANQGSEA. This CDR3 contains 12 residues. The CDR3 region has the DNA TGCAGCGTGGGGACGGGAAACTATGGCTACACCTTC. It encodes CSVGTGNYGYTF.

This clonotype was seen at least ten times. The chain joins TRBV7-6 to TRBJ2-5; 14 bases are shared with TRBD2. V was pared by 4 bases and J by 5 bases, with 6 bases of the junction left unmatched. The germline gives CDR1 SGHVS, CDR2 FNYEAQ. CDR3 size: 16 residues. DNA for the CDR3: TGTGCCAGCAGCTCATTCGGGACTAGCGGGGGTGAGACCCAGTACTTC. As protein: CASSSFGTSGGETQYF.

The chain employs TRBV6-5 and TRBJ2-3; 9 positions agree with TRBD2. V lost 6 bases and J lost 1; bases outside the gene matches: 2. CDR3 size: 14 residues. CDR1 and CDR2 from the germline V gene are MNHEY and SVGAGI. The DNA of the CDR3 is TGTGCCAGCAGGGAGCGGGGGGGCACAGATACGCAGTATTTT. Translating it yields CASRERGGTDTQYF.

This clonotype appeared many times. The V and J genes are TRBV11-2 and TRBJ1-6, with a possible D match to TRBD1 (5 bases). This CDR3 spans 15 amino acids. V was pared by 5 bases and J by 8 bases, with 16 bases between. Germline values: CDR1 SGHAT, CDR2 FQNNGV. The CDR3 DNA reads TGTGCCAGCAGCGCCCCAGGGTATACTTATTCACCCCTCCACTTT. Amino acid sequence: CASSAPGYTYSPLHF. The full variable domain, its missing parts supplied by reference TRBV11-2 and TRBJ1-6, is EAGVAQSPRYKIIEKRQSVAFWCNPISGHATLYWYQQILGQGPKLLIQFQNNGVVDDSQLPKDRFSAERLKGVDSTLKIQPAKLEDSAVYLCASSAPGYTYSPLHFGNGTRLTVT.

The V call is TRBV20-1, the J call TRBJ1-5; D is perhaps TRBD1 (5 bases). Germline assignment: CDR1 DFQATT and CDR2 SNEGSKA (reference sequence). This CDR3 is built from 15 residues. Trimming stripped 5 bases from V and 4 bases from J, with 18 bases between. CDR3 protein: CSAYHPTGMNQPQHF. DNA for the CDR3: TGCAGTGCTTACCATCCTACAGGAATGAATCAGCCCCAGCATTTT.

This clonotype has just a few counts. The chain is built from TRBV6-2 or TRBV6-3 and TRBJ2-7; 7 nucleotides line up with TRBD2. The CDR3 runs 15 residues. V shed 2 bases, J shed 1 base, and the junction held 5 bases outside the gene matches. Per germline, CDR1 MNHEY and CDR2 SVGEGT. The chain's CDR3 is CASSYGGAGSYEQYF. As DNA, the CDR3 is TGTGCCAGCAGTTACGGTGGAGCGGGGTCCTACGAGCAGTACTTC.

This clonotype has ten or more counts. CDR3 in DNA: TGTGCCAGCACCCCCGCTAGCGGGATAGGAGAGACCCAGTACTTC. Translating gives CASTPASGIGETQYF. The chain recombines TRBV12-3 or TRBV12-4 with TRBJ2-5; 9 bases fit TRBD2. The length of the CDR3 is 15 residues. Trimming took 7 bases from V and 4 from J; bases not matched to a gene: 10.

The chain has TRBV7-9 and TRBJ1-6; 8 bases fit TRBD1. The CDR3 runs to 15 residues. Germline CDR1 SEHNR, CDR2 FQNEAQ (reference sequence). V lost 6 bases, J lost 9 bases, and 10 bases stayed unmatched. The CDR3 loop is CASRSGGAAASPLHF. CDR3 DNA: TGTGCCAGCAGATCAGGGGGCGCGGCTGCTTCACCCCTCCACTTT.

The V call is TRBV2, the J call TRBJ1-6; no definite D call. This CDR3 has 12 residues. Germline assignment: CDR1 SNHLY and CDR2 FYNNEI. V shed 9 bases and J shed 8 bases, with 11 bases lying between them. CDR3 nucleotide sequence: TGTGCCAGTCAATATACCGATTCACCCCTCCACTTT. This translates into CASQYTDSPLHF.

This clonotype was recorded at least ten times. J is TRBJ2-1 and V is TRBV7-2; D gene ambiguous. V gave up 4 bases and J gave up 5 bases, with 9 bases separating them. Germline V gene sequence: CDR1 SGHTA, CDR2 FQGNSA. CDR3 length: 13 residues. The CDR3 DNA reads as TGTGCCAGCAGCTCACAGATCGACAATGAGCAGTTCTTC. Its protein product is CASSSQIDNEQFF.